The 6 T cell receptor beta chains below were found in one sample sequenced in a study of OX40 agonist ivuxolimab in advanced cancers. Method: immunoSEQ multiplex PCR; TCRdb's copy keeps in-frame clones and lacks some. The sample shows under 90,000 clones, roughly four fifths of them seen only once. This specimen consisted of CD4+ or CD8+ T cells sorted from blood, obtained in a trial of the OX40 agonist ivuxolimab. The receptors shown here come from an adult with an advanced solid tumor such as melanoma, head and neck, liver or kidney cancer.

A single count supports this clone. The chain combines TRBV23-1 with TRBJ2-5, with D unresolved. TRBV23-1 counts as an open reading frame of uncertain function. CDR3 length: 9 residues. V lost 9 bases and J 6 bases, leaving 5 bases between the germline ends. CDR3 in amino acids: CASQQTQYF. CDR3 bases: TGCGCCAGTCAACAGACCCAGTACTTC.

The genes are TRBV11-2 and TRBJ1-4, with 8 bases identical to TRBD1. CDR3 length: 14 amino acids. The trim removed 2 bases at V and 8 bases at J, leaving 4 bases unmatched. Germline CDR1 reads SGHAT; CDR2 reads FQNNGV. The CDR3 loop is CASSLTGGEEKLFF. DNA for the CDR3: TGTGCCAGCAGCTTAACAGGGGGAGAGGAAAAACTGTTTTTT.

The CDR3 bases are TGTGCCAGCAGTCAATCTGGGAAACACACTGAAGCTTTCTTT. Residues: CASSQSGKHTEAFF. The chain uses TRBV25-1 and TRBJ1-1; D is undetermined. This CDR3 has 14 residues. Deletions cut 5 bases from V and 3 bases from J, with 13 bases between. CDR1 is MGHDK, CDR2 SYGVNS, per germline.

The V gene is TRBV4-1, the J gene TRBJ1-3; D gene ambiguous. The CDR3 sequence is 15 residues long. Trimming took 0 bases from V and 0 from J, leaving 6 bases between them. CDR1 is MGHRA, CDR2 YSYEKL, per germline. The CDR3 reads CASSQESFSGNTIYF. CDR3 in DNA: TGCGCCAGCAGCCAAGAGTCCTTCTCTGGAAACACCATATATTTT.

CDR3 residues: CASSLSGGPQETQYF. DNA for the CDR3: TGTGCCAGCAGCCTTTCAGGGGGGCCCCAAGAGACCCAGTACTTC. V usage is TRBV7-2 and J usage is TRBJ2-5; perhaps TRBD1 as D (7 bases). The CDR3 is 15 amino acids. The germline gives CDR1 SGHTA, CDR2 FQGNSA. Trimming took 5 bases from V and 1 from J, leaving 14 bases between them.

As for this clone: The identical CDR3 is also encoded by other nucleotide sequences in the sample. This chain uses TRBV7-2 with TRBJ2-5, with D uncertain. V lost 5 bases and J lost 7, with 17 bases in between. The CDR3 sequence is 14 residues long. The germline V gene has CDR1 SGHTA and CDR2 FQGNSA. CDR3 bases: TGTGCCAGCAGCCTAAGTTACAGTCCGGGGACCCAGTACTTC. As protein: CASSLSYSPGTQYF. Supplemented by reference TRBV7-2 and TRBJ2-5, the full variable domain reads GAGVSQSPSNKVTEKGKDVELRCDPISGHTALYWYRQSLGQGLEFLIYFQGNSAPDKSGLPSDRFSAERTGGSVSTLTIQRTQQEDSAVYLCASSLSYSPGTQYFGPGTRLLVL.